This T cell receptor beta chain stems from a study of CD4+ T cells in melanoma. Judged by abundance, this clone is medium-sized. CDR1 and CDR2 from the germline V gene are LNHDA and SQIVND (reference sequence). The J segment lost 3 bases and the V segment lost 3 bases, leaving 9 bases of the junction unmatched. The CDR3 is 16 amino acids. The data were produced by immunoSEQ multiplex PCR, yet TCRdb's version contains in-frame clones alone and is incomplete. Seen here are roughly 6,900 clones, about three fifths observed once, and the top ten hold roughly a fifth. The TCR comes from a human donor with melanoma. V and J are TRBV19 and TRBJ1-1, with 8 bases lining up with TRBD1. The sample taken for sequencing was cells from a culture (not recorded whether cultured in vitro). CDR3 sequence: CASSIRAGGGYTEAFF. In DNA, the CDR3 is TGTGCCAGTAGTATTCGGGCAGGGGGCGGGTACACTGAAGCTTTCTTT.